A single sample is the source of the 4 T cell receptor beta chains below, sequenced in a study of spatial heterogeneity in lung cancer. Specified time point: sample taken at primary tumor resection. Study-level findings and limits: Tracking of tumor mutation counts was seen in expanded intratumoral alpha and beta TCR counts.

Each CDR3 protein is one row after TCRdb ran MiXCR on the 5' RACE reads. Counted here are roughly 23,000 distinct CDR3 sequences, around 5% occurring once; the ten biggest clones make up about 9.8%. The antigens of these receptors remain unknown. This sample comprised lung tumor tissue, obtained at surgery. The receptor source for this set is a male donor with early-stage non-small cell lung cancer.

This chain links TRBV10-3 with TRBJ2-7, with TRBD2 identical over 9 bases. Germline V lookup: CDR1 ENHRY, CDR2 SYGVKD. V was clipped by 6 bases and J by 3 bases; unmatched bases: 9. This CDR3 has 15 residues. CDR3 in amino acids: CAISLLAGEDYEQYF. The CDR3 DNA reads as TGTGCCATCAGCTTACTAGCGGGTGAGGACTACGAGCAGTACTTC.

This clonotype appeared many times. This sequence joins TRBV29-1 and TRBJ2-3; 7 bases are a match to TRBD1. CDR3 length equals 17 residues. Looked up from germline, CDR1 is SQVTM and CDR2 is ANQGSEA. The ends lost 0 bases at V and 1 base at J; junction bases unmatched: 10. The CDR3 is CSVEDMAGGVGTDTQYF. CDR3 nucleotide sequence: TGCAGCGTTGAAGATATGGCAGGGGGTGTTGGCACAGATACGCAGTATTTT.

There are many counts of this clonotype. CDR3 protein: CASSQASGANVLTF. The CDR3 region has the DNA TGTGCCAGCAGCCAAGCCTCTGGGGCCAACGTCCTGACTTTC. This chain connects TRBV3-1 to TRBJ2-6; D call uncertain. V gave up 1 base and J gave up 0 bases, with 1 base separating them. Germline V lookup: CDR1 LGHDT, CDR2 YNNKEL (reference sequence). The CDR3 extends over 14 amino acids.

This clonotype was picked up many times. The V call is TRBV27, the J call TRBJ2-5; D gene uncertain. Germline-derived CDR1 and CDR2 are MNHEY and SMNVEV (reference sequence). CDR3 size: 15 residues. The V and J ends lost 7 bases and 5 bases respectively, with 20 bases between them. The CDR3 DNA sequence: TGTGCCAGCAATTGGGGTCCAGCGTTAATGGAGACCCAGTACTTC. This gives the protein CASNWGPALMETQYF.